These 7 T cell receptor beta chains came from one sample sequenced in a study of cytotoxic CD8 clonotypes in ibrutinib-treated CLL. Clones were sequenced by immunoSEQ multiplex PCR, and TCRdb holds only the in-frame ones, with some missing. The data hold fewer than 80,000 clones, with around 52% observed a single time. Sequenced material: PBMCs, taken after 12 months of ibrutinib treatment. The receptors derive from a human donor with chronic lymphocytic leukemia.

The chain recombines TRBV5-1 with TRBJ2-1, with 8 bases aligning to TRBD2. J lost 2 bases, V lost 2 bases, and 3 bases had no gene match. This CDR3 region has 15 residues. In germline, CDR1 is SGHRS, CDR2 YFSETQ. This chain's CDR3 is CASSFLAGTYNEQFF. The CDR3 DNA follows: TGCGCCAGCAGCTTCCTAGCGGGCACCTACAATGAGCAGTTCTTC.

The chain uses TRBV13 and TRBJ1-1; D is undetermined. Germline V gene lookup returns CDR1 PRHDT and CDR2 FYEKMQ (reference sequence). V lost 2 bases and J lost 10, with 14 bases in between. CDR3 length: 13 amino acids. CDR3 amino acids: CASSLYLETRAFF. In DNA, the CDR3 is TGTGCCAGCAGCTTATACTTAGAAACTAGAGCTTTCTTT.

In its sample, this clone was seen once. The chain couples TRBV29-1 to TRBJ2-7; no definite D call. This CDR3 is built from 11 residues. CDR1 is SQVTM, CDR2 ANQGSEA, per germline. V was clipped by 2 bases and J by 4 bases, with 6 bases between them. As DNA, the CDR3 is TGCAGCGTTGAAATGGGGTACGAGCAGTACTTC. Translated: CSVEMGYEQYF.

V usage is TRBV18 and J usage is TRBJ1-1; 7 bases match TRBD1. From germline, CDR1 is KGHSH and CDR2 LQKENI. The V gene end was trimmed by 6 bases and the J gene end by 2 bases; junction bases not matched to a gene: 6. The CDR3 is made up of 14 amino acids. The CDR3 DNA reads as TGTGCCAGCTCCCGGGACAGAATTAACACTGAAGCTTTCTTT. Amino acid sequence: CASSRDRINTEAFF. The full variable domain, completed using reference TRBV18 and TRBJ1-1, is NAGVMQNPRHLVRRRGQEARLRCSPMKGHSHVYWYRQLPEEGLKFMVYLQKENIIDESGMPKERFSAEFPKEGPSILRIQQVVRGDSAAYFCASSRDRINTEAFFGQGTRLTVV.

This chain links TRBV7-9 with TRBJ2-3, with TRBD1 matching 7 bases. The junction had 8 bases not matched to a gene; V was cut back by 4 bases and J by 1 base. This CDR3 has 16 amino acids. CDR1 is SEHNR, CDR2 FQNEAQ, per germline (reference sequence). This CDR3 reads CASSSGTAERTDTQYF. CDR3 coding DNA: TGTGCCAGCAGCTCCGGGACAGCTGAGCGCACAGATACGCAGTATTTT.

The chain combines TRBV6-5 with TRBJ1-4; D perhaps matches TRBD1 (6 bases). CDR3 length equals 13 residues. CDR1 and CDR2 (germline): MNHEY, SVGAGI. Deletions cut 4 bases from V and 16 bases from J, with 19 bases between. The CDR3 protein is CASSWASQGAKFF. DNA for the CDR3: TGTGCCAGCAGTTGGGCCTCACAGGGCGCAAAGTTTTTT.

This clone was seen a few times. The genes are TRBV5-1 and TRBJ2-3, with a weak D call TRBD2 (6 bases). The CDR3 is 15 residues long. Trimming cost V 0 bases and J 4 bases, with 12 bases left between them. The germline gives CDR1 SGHRS, CDR2 YFSETQ. CDR3: CASSLETSFADTQYF. DNA for the CDR3: TGCGCCAGCAGCTTGGAGACTAGTTTTGCAGATACGCAGTATTTT.